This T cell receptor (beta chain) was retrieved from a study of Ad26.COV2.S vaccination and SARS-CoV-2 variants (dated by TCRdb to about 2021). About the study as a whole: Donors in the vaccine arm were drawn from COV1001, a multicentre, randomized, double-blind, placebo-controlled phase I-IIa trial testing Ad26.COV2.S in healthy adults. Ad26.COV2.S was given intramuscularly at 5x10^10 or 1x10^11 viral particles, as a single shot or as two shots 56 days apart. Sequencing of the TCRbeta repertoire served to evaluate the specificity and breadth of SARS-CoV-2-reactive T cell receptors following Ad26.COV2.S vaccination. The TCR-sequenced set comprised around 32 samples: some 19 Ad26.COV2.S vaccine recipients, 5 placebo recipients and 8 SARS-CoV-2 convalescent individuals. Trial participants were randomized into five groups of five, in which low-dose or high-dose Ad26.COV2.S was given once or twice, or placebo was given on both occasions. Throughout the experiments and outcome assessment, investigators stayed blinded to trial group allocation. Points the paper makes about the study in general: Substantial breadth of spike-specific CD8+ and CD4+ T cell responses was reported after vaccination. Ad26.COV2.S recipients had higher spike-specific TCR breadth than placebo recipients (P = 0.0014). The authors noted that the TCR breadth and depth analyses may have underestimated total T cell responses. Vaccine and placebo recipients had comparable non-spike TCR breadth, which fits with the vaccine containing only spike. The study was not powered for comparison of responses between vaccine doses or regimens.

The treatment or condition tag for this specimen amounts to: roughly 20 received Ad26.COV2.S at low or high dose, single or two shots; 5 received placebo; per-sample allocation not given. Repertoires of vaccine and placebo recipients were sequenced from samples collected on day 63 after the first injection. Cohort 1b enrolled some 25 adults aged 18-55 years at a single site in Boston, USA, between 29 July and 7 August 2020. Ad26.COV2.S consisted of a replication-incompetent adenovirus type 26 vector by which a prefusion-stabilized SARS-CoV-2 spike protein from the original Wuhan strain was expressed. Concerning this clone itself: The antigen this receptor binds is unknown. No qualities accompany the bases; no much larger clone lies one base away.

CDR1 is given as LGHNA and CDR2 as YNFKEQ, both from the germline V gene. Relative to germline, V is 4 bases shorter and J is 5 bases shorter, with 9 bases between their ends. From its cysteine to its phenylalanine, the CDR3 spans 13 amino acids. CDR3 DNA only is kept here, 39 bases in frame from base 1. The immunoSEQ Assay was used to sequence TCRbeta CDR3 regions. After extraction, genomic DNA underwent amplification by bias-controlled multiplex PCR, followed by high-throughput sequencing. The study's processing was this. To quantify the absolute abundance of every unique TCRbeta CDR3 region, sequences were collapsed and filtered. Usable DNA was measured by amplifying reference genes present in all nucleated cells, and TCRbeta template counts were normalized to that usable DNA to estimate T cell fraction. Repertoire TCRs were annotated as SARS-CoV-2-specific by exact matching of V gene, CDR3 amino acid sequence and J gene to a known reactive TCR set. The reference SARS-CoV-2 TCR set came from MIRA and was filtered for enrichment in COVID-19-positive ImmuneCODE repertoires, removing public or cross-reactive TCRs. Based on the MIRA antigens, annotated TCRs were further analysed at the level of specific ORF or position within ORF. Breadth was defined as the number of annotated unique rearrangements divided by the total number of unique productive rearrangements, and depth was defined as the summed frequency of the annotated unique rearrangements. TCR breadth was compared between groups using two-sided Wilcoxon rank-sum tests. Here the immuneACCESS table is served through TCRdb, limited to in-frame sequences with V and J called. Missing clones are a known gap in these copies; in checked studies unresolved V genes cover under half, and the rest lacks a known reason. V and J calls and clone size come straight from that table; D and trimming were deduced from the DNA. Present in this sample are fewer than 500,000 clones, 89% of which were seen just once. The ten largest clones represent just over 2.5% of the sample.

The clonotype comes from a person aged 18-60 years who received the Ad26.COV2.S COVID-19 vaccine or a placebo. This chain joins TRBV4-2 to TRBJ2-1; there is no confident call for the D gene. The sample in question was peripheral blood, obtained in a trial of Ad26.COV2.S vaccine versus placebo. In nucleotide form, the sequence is TGTGCCAGCAGCCGACCTCCTGACAATGAGCAGTTCTTC. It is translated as CASSRPPDNEQFF.